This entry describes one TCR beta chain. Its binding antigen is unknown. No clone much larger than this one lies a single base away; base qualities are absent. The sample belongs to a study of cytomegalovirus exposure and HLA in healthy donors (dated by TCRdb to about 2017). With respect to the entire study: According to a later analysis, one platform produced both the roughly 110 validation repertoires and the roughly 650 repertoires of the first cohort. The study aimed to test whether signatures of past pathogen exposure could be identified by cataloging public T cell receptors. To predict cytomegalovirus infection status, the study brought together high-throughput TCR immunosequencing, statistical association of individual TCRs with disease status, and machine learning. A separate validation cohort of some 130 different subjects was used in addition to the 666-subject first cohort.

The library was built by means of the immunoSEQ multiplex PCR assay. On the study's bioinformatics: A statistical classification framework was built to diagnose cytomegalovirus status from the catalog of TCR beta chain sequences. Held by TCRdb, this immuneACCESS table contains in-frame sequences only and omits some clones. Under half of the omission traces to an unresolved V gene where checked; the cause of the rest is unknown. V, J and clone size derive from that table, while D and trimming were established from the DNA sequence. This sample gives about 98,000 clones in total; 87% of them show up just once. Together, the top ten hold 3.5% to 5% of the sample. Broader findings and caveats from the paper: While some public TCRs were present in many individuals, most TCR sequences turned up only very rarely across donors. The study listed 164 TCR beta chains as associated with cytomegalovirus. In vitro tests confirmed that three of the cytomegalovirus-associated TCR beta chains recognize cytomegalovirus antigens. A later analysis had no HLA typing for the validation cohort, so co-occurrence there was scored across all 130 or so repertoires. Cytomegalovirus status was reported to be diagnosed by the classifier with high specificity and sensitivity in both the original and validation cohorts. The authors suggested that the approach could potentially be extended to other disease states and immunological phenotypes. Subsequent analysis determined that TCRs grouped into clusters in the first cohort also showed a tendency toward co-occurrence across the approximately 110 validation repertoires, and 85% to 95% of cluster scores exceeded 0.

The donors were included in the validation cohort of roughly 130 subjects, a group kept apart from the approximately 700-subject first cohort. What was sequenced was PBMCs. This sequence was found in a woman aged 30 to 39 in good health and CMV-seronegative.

CDR3 loop: CASSGDRNTEAFF. The DNA sequence reads TGCGCCAGCAGCGGCGACAGAAACACTGAAGCTTTCTTT. The rearranged segments are TRBV5-1 and TRBJ1-1; TRBD1 might be the D gene, on 5 matching bases. CDR1 and CDR2 are read off the germline V gene as SGHRS and YFSETQ. Relative to germline, V is 4 bases shorter and J is 2 bases shorter, with 9 bases between their ends. Spanning cysteine to phenylalanine, the CDR3 consists of 13 amino acids. This entry keeps only the CDR3 DNA: 39 bases, framed from base 1.